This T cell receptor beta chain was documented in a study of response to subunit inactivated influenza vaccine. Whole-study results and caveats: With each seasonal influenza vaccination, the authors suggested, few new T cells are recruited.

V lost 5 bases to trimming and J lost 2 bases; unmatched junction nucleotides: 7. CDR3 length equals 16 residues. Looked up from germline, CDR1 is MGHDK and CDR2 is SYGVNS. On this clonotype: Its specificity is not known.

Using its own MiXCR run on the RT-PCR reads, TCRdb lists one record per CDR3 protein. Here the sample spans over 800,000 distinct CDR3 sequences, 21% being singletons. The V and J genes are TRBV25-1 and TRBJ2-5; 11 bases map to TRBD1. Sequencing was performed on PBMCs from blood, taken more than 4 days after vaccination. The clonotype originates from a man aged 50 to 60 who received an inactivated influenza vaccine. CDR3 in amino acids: CASSPSGTGGQETQYF. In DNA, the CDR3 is TGTGCCAGCAGTCCCTCCGGGACAGGGGGGCAAGAGACCCAGTACTTC.